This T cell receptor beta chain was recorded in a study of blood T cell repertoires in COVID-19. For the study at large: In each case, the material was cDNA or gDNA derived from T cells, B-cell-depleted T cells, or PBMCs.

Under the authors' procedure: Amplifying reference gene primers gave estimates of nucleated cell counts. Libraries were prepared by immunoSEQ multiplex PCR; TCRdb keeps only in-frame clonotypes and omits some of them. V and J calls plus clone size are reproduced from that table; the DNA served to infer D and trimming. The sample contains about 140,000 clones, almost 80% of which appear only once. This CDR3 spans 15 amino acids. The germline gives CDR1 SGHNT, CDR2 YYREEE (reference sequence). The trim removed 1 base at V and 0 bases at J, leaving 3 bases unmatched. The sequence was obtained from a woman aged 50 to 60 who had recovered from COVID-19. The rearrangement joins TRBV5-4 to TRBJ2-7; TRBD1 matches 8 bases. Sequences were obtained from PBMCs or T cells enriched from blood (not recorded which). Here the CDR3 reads CASSLWTGFSYEQYF. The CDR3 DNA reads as TGTGCCAGCAGCTTGTGGACAGGGTTCTCCTACGAGCAGTACTTC.